This is a list of T cell receptor beta chains from one sample in a study of blood T cell repertoires in COVID-19. TCRdb keeps only in-frame clones here, not all; method: immunoSEQ multiplex PCR. The data hold 210,000 or so clones, with roughly 84% observed a single time. Sequencing was done on a sample of peripheral blood. Receptors originate from a woman at least 80 years old with active or convalescent COVID-19. The CDR3 runs from the conserved cysteine through the conserved F or W. A D gene is named only where the DNA matches it firmly. Clone size is given for some rows only: seen once, a few or many times, or a class if the clone is expanded.

d_gene	v_gene	j_gene	abundance	CDR3aa	CDR3nt
TRBD2	TRBV5-1	TRBJ2-3	-	CASTSGGFRDTQYF	TGCGCCAGCACTAGCGGGGGGTTCCGAGATACGCAGTATTTT
-	TRBV5-8	TRBJ2-4	-	CASSLTAFNIQYF	TGTGCCAGCAGCTTGACCGCGTTTAACATTCAGTACTTC
-	TRBV6-5	TRBJ1-4	-	CASREGRREEKLFF	TGTGCCAGCAGGGAGGGGCGAAGAGAAGAAAAACTGTTTTTT
TRBD2	TRBV7-7	TRBJ2-5	-	CASSLGLAAETQYF	TGTGCCAGCAGCCTGGGACTAGCAGCCGAGACCCAGTACTTC
TRBD2	TRBV3-1/TRBV3-2	TRBJ2-3	-	CASSHLGGSGADTQYF	TGTGCCAGCAGCCATCTCGGAGGGAGCGGGGCAGATACGCAGTATTTT
TRBD1	TRBV9	TRBJ1-6	-	CASSYGTDNSPLHF	TGTGCCAGCAGCTACGGGACAGATAATTCACCCCTCCACTTT
TRBD2	TRBV5-1	TRBJ2-4	-	CASSWAAGAGNIQYF	TGCGCCAGCAGCTGGGCGGCGGGAGCAGGGAACATTCAGTACTTC
-	TRBV5-6	TRBJ2-5	-	CASSLAVQETQYF	TGTGCCAGCAGCTTGGCGGTACAAGAGACCCAGTACTTC
-	TRBV3-1/TRBV3-2	TRBJ2-5	-	CASSPGSETQYF	TGTGCCAGCAGCCCCGGGTCGGAGACCCAGTACTTC
-	TRBV6-2/TRBV6-3	TRBJ2-3	-	CASSYFAGNTDTQYF	TGTGCCAGCAGTTATTTCGCAGGGAACACAGATACGCAGTATTTT
-	TRBV11-3	TRBJ1-4	few	CASSLDRDEKLFF	TGTGCCAGCAGCTTAGACAGGGATGAAAAACTGTTTTTT
-	TRBV2	TRBJ2-1	-	CASGSFDEQFF	TGTGCCAGCGGCTCTTTCGATGAGCAGTTCTTC
TRBD1	TRBV9	TRBJ2-7	-	CASSLGQGTTYEQYF	TGTGCCAGCAGCTTGGGACAGGGGACAACCTACGAGCAGTACTTC
-	TRBV5-5	TRBJ1-1	-	CASSLQGGDTEAFF	TGTGCCAGCAGCTTGCAGGGAGGGGACACTGAAGCTTTCTTT
TRBD1	TRBV25-1	TRBJ1-6	-	CASSEGTGGSPLHF	TGTGCCAGCAGTGAAGGGACAGGGGGTTCACCCCTCCACTTT
-	TRBV7-8	TRBJ2-5	-	CASSLGQQETQYF	TGTGCCAGCAGCTTAGGGCAGCAAGAGACCCAGTACTTC
-	TRBV30	TRBJ1-3	-	CAWSRVAASGNTIYF	TGTGCCTGGAGTCGGGTTGCGGCCTCTGGAAACACCATATATTTT
TRBD1	TRBV6-5	TRBJ1-2	-	CASRAGGGYTF	TGTGCCAGCAGGGCAGGGGGTGGCTACACCTTC
-	TRBV7-2	TRBJ2-1	-	CASSFRVGDEQFF	TGTGCCAGCAGCTTCAGGGTAGGCGATGAGCAGTTCTTC
-	TRBV6-2/TRBV6-3	TRBJ1-1	-	CASSYFVQDTEAFF	TGTGCCAGCAGTTACTTTGTGCAGGACACTGAAGCTTTCTTT
-	TRBV9	TRBJ2-6	-	CASSVAWSSGANVLTF	TGTGCCAGCAGCGTAGCGTGGAGCTCTGGGGCCAACGTCCTGACTTTC
TRBD1	TRBV9	TRBJ2-7	few	CASSEGQGSYEQYF	TGTGCCAGCAGCGAGGGACAGGGCTCCTACGAGCAGTACTTC
TRBD1	TRBV19	TRBJ1-2	-	CASQGVWNYGYTF	TGTGCCAGCCAGGGGGTTTGGAACTATGGCTACACCTTC
TRBD2	TRBV28	TRBJ2-7	-	CASSGTSGGFPYEQYF	TGTGCCAGCAGCGGGACTAGCGGGGGATTCCCCTACGAGCAGTACTTC
TRBD1	TRBV6-6	TRBJ1-2	-	CASSNADRRGYTF	TGTGCCAGCAGTAACGCGGACAGGAGGGGCTACACCTTC
TRBD2	TRBV19	TRBJ2-5	-	CASTVGGAQQETQYF	TGTGCCAGTACCGTCGGGGGGGCGCAGCAAGAGACCCAGTACTTC
-	TRBV7-3	TRBJ1-2	-	CASSLRGPMDGYTF	TGTGCCAGCAGCTTAAGGGGGCCGATGGATGGCTACACCTTC
-	TRBV4-3	TRBJ1-3	-	CASSQGLGNTIYF	TGCGCCAGCAGCCAAGGGCTCGGAAACACCATATATTTT
-	TRBV6-5	TRBJ1-2	-	CASSKAQGGKNGYTF	TGTGCCAGCAGTAAGGCCCAAGGGGGAAAAAATGGCTACACCTTC
-	TRBV5-1	TRBJ1-1	-	CASSPGQILTEAFF	TGCGCCAGCAGCCCCGGACAGATTCTCACTGAAGCTTTCTTT
-	TRBV9	TRBJ2-1	-	CASSGRIYNEQFF	TGTGCCAGCAGCGGCAGGATTTACAATGAGCAGTTCTTC